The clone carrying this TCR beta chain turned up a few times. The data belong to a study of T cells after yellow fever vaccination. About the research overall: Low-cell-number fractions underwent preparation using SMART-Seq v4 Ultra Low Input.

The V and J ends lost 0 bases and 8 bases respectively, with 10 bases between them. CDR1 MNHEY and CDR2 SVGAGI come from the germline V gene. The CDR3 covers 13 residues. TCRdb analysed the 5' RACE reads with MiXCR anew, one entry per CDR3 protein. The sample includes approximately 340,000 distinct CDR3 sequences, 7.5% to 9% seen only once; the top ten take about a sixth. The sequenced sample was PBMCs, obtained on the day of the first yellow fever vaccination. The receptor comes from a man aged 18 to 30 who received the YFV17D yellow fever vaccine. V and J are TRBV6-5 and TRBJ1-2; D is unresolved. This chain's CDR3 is CASSYSTRYGYTF. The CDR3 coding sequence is TGTGCCAGCAGTTACTCGACCAGATACGGCTACACCTTC.